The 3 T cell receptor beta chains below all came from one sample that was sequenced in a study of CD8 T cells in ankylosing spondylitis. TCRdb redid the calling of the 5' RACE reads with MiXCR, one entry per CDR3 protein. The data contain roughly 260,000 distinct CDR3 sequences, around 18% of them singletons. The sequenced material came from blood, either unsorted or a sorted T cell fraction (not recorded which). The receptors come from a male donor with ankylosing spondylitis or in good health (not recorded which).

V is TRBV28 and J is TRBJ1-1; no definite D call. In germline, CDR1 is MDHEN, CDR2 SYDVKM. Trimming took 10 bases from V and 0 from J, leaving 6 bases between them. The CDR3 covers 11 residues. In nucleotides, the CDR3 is TGTGCCACCATGATGAACACTGAAGCTTTCTTT. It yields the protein CATMMNTEAFF.

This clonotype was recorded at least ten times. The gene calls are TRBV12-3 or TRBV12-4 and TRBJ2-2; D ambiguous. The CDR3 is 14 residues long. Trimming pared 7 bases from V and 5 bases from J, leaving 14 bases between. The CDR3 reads CASNTMVETGELFF. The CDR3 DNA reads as TGTGCCAGCAATACCATGGTCGAGACCGGGGAGCTGTTTTTT.

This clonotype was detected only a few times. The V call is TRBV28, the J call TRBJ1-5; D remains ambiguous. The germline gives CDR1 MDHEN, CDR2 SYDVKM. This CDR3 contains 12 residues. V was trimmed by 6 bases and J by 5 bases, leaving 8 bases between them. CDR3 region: CASRHMDQPQHF. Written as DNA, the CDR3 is TGTGCCAGCAGGCACATGGATCAGCCCCAGCATTTT.